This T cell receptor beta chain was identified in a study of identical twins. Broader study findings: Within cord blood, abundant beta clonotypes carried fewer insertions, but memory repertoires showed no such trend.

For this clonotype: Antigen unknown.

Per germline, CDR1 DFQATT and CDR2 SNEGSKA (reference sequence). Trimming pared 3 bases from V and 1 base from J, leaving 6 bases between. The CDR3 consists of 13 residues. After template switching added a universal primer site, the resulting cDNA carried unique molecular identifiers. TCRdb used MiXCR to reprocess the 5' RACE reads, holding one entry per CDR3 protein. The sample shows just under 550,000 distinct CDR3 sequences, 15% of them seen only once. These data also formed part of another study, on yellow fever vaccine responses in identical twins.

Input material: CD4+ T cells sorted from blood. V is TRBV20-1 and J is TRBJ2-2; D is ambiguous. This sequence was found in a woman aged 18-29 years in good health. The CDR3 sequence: CSASPQNTGELFF. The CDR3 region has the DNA TGCAGTGCTAGTCCCCAGAACACCGGGGAGCTGTTTTTT.